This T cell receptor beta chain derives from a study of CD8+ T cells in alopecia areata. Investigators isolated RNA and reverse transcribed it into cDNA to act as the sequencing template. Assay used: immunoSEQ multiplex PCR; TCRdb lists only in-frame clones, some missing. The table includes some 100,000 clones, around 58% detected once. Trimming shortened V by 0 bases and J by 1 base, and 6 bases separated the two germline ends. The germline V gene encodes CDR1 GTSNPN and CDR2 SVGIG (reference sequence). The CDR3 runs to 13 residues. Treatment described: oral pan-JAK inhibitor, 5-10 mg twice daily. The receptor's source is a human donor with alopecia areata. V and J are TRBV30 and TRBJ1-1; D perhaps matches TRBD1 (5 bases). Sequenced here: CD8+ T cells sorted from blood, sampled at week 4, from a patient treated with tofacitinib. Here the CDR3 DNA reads TGTGCCTGGAGTGTAGGGGAGAACACTGAAGCTTTCTTT. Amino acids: CAWSVGENTEAFF.